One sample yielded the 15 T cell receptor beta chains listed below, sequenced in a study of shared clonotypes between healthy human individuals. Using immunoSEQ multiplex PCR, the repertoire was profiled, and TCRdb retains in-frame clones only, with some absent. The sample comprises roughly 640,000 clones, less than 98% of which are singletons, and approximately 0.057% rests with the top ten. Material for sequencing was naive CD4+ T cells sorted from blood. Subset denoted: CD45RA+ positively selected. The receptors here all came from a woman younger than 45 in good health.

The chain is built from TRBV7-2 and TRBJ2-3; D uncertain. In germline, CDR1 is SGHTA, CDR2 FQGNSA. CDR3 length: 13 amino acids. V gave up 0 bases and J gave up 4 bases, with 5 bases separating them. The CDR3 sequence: CASSLAGSDTQYF. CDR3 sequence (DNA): TGTGCCAGCAGCTTAGCGGGATCAGATACGCAGTATTTT.

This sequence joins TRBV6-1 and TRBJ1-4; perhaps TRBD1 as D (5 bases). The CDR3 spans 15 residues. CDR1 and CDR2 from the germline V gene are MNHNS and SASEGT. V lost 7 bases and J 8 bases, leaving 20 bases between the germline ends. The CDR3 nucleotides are TGTGCCAGCATCCCCGGCGGGGACGCCGTAGAAAAACTGTTTTTT. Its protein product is CASIPGGDAVEKLFF.

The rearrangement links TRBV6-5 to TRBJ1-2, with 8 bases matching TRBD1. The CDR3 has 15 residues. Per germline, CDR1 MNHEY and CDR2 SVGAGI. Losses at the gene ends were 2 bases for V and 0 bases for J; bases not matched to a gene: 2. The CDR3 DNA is TGTGCCAGCAGTTACCTACAGGGGGCTAACTATGGCTACACCTTC. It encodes CASSYLQGANYGYTF.

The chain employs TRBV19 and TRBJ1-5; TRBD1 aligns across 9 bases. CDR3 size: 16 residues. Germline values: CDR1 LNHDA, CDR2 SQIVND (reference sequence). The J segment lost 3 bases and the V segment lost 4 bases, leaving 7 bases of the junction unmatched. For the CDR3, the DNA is TGTGCCAGTAGTAGTCCGGGACAGGGCCCCAATCAGCCCCAGCATTTT. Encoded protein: CASSSPGQGPNQPQHF.

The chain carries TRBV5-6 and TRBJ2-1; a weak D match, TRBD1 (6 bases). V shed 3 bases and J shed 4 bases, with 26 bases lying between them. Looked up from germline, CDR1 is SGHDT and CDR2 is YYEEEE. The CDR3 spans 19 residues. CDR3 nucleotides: TGTGCCAGCAGCTCCCTACAGGGATTCCCAGGCAAGATTTACAATGAGCAGTTCTTC. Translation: CASSSLQGFPGKIYNEQFF.

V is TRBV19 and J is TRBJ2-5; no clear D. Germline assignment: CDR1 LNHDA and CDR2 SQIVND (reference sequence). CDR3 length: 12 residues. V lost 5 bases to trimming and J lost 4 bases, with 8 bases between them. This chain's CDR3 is CASSPGGETQYF. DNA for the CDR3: TGTGCCAGTAGTCCCGGCGGAGAGACCCAGTACTTC.

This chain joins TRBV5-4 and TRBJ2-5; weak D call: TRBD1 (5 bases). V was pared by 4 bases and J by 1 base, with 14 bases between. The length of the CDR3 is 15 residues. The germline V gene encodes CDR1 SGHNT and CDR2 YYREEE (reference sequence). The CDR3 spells CASSPSAGSQETQYF. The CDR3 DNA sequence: TGTGCCAGCAGCCCCTCGGCAGGGTCCCAAGAGACCCAGTACTTC. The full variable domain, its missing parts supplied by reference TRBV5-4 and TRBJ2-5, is ETGVTQSPTHLIKTRGQQVTLRCSSQSGHNTVSWYQQALGQGPQFIFQYYREEENGRGNFPPRFSGLQFPNYSSELNVNALELDDSALYLCASSPSAGSQETQYFGPGTRLLVL.

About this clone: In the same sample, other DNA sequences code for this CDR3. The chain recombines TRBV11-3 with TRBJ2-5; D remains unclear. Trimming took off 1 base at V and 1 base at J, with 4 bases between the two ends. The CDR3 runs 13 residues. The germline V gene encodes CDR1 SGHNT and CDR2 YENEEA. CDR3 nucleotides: TGTGCCAGCAGCTTAGGCCTCCAAGAGACCCAGTACTTC. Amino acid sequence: CASSLGLQETQYF.

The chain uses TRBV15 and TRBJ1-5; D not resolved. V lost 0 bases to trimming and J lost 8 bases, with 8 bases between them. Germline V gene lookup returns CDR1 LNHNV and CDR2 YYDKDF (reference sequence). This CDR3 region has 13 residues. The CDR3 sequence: CATSRDRMEPQHF. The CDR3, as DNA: TGTGCCACCAGCAGAGACAGAATGGAGCCCCAGCATTTT. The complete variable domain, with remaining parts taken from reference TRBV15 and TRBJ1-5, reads DAMVIQNPRYQVTQFGKPVTLSCSQTLNHNVMYWYQQKSSQAPKLLFHYYDKDFNNEADTPDNFQSRRPNTSFCFLDIRSPGLGDTAMYLCATSRDRMEPQHFGDGTRLSIL.

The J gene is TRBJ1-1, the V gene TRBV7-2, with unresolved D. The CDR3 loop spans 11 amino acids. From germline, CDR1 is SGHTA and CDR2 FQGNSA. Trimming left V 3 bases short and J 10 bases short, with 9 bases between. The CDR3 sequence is CASSLGLLAFF. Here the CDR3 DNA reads TGTGCCAGCAGCTTGGGGTTGTTAGCTTTCTTT.

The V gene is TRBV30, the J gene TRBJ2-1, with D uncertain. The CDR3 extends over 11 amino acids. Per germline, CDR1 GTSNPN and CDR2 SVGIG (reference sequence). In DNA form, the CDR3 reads TGTGCTGAAGGAGCTAGTAGTGAGCAGTTCTTC. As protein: CAEGASSEQFF.

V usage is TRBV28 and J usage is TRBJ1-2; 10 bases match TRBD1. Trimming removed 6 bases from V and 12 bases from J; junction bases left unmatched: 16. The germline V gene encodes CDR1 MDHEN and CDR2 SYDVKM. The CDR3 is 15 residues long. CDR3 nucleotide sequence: TGTGCCAGCAGACAGGGACAGGGGACCTACTCGAGGAACACCTTC. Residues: CASRQGQGTYSRNTF.

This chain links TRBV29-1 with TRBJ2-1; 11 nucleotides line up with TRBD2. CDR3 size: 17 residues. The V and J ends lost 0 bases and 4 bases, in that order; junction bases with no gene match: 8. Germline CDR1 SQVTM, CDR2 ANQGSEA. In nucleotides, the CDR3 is TGCAGCGTTGAAGACAACCGACTAGCGGGAATTTACAATGAGCAGTTCTTC. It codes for CSVEDNRLAGIYNEQFF.

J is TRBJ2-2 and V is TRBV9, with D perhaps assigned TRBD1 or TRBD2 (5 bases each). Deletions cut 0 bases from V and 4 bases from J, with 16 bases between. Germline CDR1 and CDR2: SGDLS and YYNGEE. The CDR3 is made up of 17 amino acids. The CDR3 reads CASSVVAVGVSTGELFF. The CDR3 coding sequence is TGTGCCAGCAGCGTAGTCGCGGTGGGGGTGAGCACCGGGGAGCTGTTTTTT. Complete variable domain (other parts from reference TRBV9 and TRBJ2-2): DSGVTQTPKHLITATGQRVTLRCSPRSGDLSVYWYQQSLDQGLQFLIQYYNGEERAKGNILERFSAQQFPDLHSELNLSSLELGDSALYFCASSVVAVGVSTGELFFGEGSRLTVL.

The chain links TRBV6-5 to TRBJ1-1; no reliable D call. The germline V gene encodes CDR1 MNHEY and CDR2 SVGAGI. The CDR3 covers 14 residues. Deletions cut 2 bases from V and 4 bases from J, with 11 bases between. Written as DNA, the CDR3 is TGTGCCAGCAGTTACGAGGGTTTTGGCACTGAAGCTTTCTTT. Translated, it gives CASSYEGFGTEAFF.